This T cell receptor beta chain is drawn from a study of blood T cell repertoires in COVID-19. At the level of the study: Researchers got acute and convalescent COVID-19 samples from the United States, Italy and Spain.

Seattle-derived patients entered the study during active infection and were followed longitudinally. As originally analysed: Nucleated cell number was recorded as an estimate derived from reference gene primer amplification. TCRdb keeps only in-frame clones here, not all; method: immunoSEQ multiplex PCR. V and J calls and clone size are those listed in that table; D and trimming were worked out from the DNA. The sample carries about 220,000 clones, 65% to 90% recorded once. The source of this sequence is an older woman with COVID-19, enrolled during active disease. Sequencing used peripheral blood.

The CDR3 sequence: CASSRRGGVGYTF. CDR3 sequence (DNA): TGCGCCAGCAGCCGACGAGGGGGAGTTGGCTACACCTTC. The chain carries TRBV4-1 and TRBJ1-2; tentative D call: TRBD1 (6 bases). V gave up 4 bases and J gave up 7 bases, with 13 bases separating them. Germline V gives CDR1 MGHRA, CDR2 YSYEKL. This CDR3 comprises 13 residues.